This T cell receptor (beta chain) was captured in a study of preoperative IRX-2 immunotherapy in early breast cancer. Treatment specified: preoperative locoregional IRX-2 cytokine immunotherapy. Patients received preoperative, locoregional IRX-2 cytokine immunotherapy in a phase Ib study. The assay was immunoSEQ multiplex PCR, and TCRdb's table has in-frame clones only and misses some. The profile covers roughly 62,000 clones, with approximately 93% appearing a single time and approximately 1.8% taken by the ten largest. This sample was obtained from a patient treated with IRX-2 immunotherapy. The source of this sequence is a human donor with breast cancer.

CDR3 in DNA: TGTGCCAGCAGCCCAGCAGGCACAACTTTACAGTATTTT. The encoded protein is CASSPAGTTLQYF. V is TRBV7-9 and J is TRBJ2-3, with no clear D. Germline CDR1 SEHNR, CDR2 FQNEAQ (reference sequence). This CDR3 has 13 amino acids. With 5 bases removed from V and 12 bases from J, the gap between germline ends came to 18 bases.